This T cell receptor beta chain was obtained from a study of shared clonotypes between healthy human individuals. Across the whole study: Three plates were used per donor for CD4 naive, three for CD4 memory, two for CD8 naive and one for CD8 memory.

The data were produced by immunoSEQ multiplex PCR, yet TCRdb's version contains in-frame clones alone and is incomplete. Of 2,500,000 or so clones listed, approximately 93% were seen once; the top ten hold 0.36%. The study's findings and limits: A few donors showed sharing of around 5% of naive CD4 clonotypes. The authors expected sequencing depth to affect clonotype sharing among donors. Compared with memory subsets, naive subsets generally had larger estimated richness.

For this clone: Its target is unknown.

J gave up 5 bases and V 6 bases, and 7 bases lay outside the gene matches. Germline V gives CDR1 MDHEN, CDR2 SYDVKM. The CDR3 totals 14 residues. The chain links TRBV28 to TRBJ2-5, with 9 bases that match TRBD2. Sequencing input: naive CD4+ T cells from PBMCs. Subset denoted: CD45RA+ positively selected. The TCR was taken from a man between 18 and 29 years old in good health. Some clones in this sample may be carry-over from other donors' samples. For the CDR3, the DNA is TGTGCCAGCAGACTAGCGGGTTCGTCGGAGACCCAGTACTTC. Translating it yields CASRLAGSSETQYF.